These T cell receptor beta chains were read from a single sample in a study of CD8 T cells in Susac syndrome. In TCRdb, the immunoSEQ multiplex PCR reads were re-called with MiXCR into one record per CDR3 protein. This sample carries 100,000 to 150,000 distinct CDR3 sequences, roughly 80% of them seen once, and the ten largest clones take approximately 0.51%. The sequencing input was CD8+ T cells from PBMCs. The receptors derive from a human donor with multiple sclerosis. Each CDR3 is given without its conserved first and last residue.

len: 11
j_gene: TRBJ2-7
v_gene: TRBV7-6
CDR3aa: ASSLAGSYEQY

len: 13
j_gene: TRBJ1-1
v_gene: TRBV5-4
CDR3aa: ASSLGWTANTEAF

len: 14
j_gene: TRBJ2-3
v_gene: TRBV4-1
CDR3aa: ASGQDSGIGADTQY

len: 13
j_gene: TRBJ2-1
v_gene: TRBV27
CDR3aa: ASSYEAGGYNEQF

len: 11
j_gene: TRBJ1-2
v_gene: TRBV13
CDR3aa: ASSPSEGDGYT

len: 12
j_gene: TRBJ1-2
v_gene: TRBV4-1
CDR3aa: ASSQLDGSYGYT

len: 13
j_gene: TRBJ2-1
v_gene: TRBV13
CDR3aa: ASSTRGSGNNEQF

len: 13
j_gene: TRBJ2-7
v_gene: TRBV10-3
CDR3aa: AIGTDFGQGNEQY

len: 14
j_gene: TRBJ2-7
v_gene: TRBV9
CDR3aa: ASSVHRAGSSYEQY

len: 16
j_gene: TRBJ1-4
v_gene: TRBV27
CDR3aa: ASSLSPGPVTTNEKLF

len: 12
j_gene: TRBJ1-3
v_gene: TRBV20-1
CDR3aa: SAKQGGNGNTIY

len: 14
j_gene: TRBJ2-1
v_gene: TRBV7-9
CDR3aa: ASSLSPGGTDNEQF

len: 13
j_gene: TRBJ2-1
v_gene: TRBV9
CDR3aa: ASSVGQSSYNEQF

len: 16
j_gene: TRBJ2-6
v_gene: TRBV19
CDR3aa: ASSIPRDRGTGANVLT

len: 11
j_gene: TRBJ1-1
v_gene: TRBV25-1
CDR3aa: ASSEGVLAEAF

len: 9
j_gene: TRBJ1-2
v_gene: TRBV19
CDR3aa: ASRQVEGYT